This is a list of T cell receptor beta chains from one sample in a study of metastatic and nonmetastatic thyroid tumors. TCRdb re-analyzed the PCR reads through MiXCR. The sample holds about 16,000 clones, 28% seen once. Sequenced sample: tumor tissue. The receptor set was obtained from a female donor with papillary thyroid cancer or a benign thyroid nodule (not recorded which). Some clones in this sample may be carry-over from other donors' samples. CDR3s include the opening cysteine and the closing phenylalanine or tryptophan. The D gene is left open where the match is weak. Expanded clones get a size class; other rows say once, few or many, or leave the size out.

D: TRBD1; size: .; V: TRBV4-1; J: TRBJ2-3; DNA: TGCGCCAGCAGCGTACGTGGGACAGGGGAGGATACGCAGTATTTT; CDR3: CASSVRGTGEDTQYF
D: .; size: .; V: TRBV2; J: TRBJ1-2; DNA: TGTGCCAGCAGTGAAGCGTCCCTTGGGTGGATCAGGGCTAACTATGGCTACACCTTC; CDR3: CASSEASLGWIRANYGYTF
D: TRBD2; size: .; V: TRBV5-1; J: TRBJ2-4; DNA: TGCGCCAGCAGCTTGGGCTCTTTGGGGAGGGACATTCAGTACTTC; CDR3: CASSLGSLGRDIQYF
D: .; size: .; V: TRBV9; J: TRBJ2-1; DNA: TGTGCCAGCAGCGGGTCAGTAACTGTAATCTCCTACAATGAGCAGTTCTTC; CDR3: CASSGSVTVISYNEQFF
D: TRBD1; size: medium-sized; V: TRBV5-1; J: TRBJ1-1; DNA: TGCGCCAGCAGCACCCCCAAAACAGGGGGCGGGAACACTGAAGCTTTCTTT; CDR3: CASSTPKTGGGNTEAFF
D: TRBD2; size: .; V: TRBV19; J: TRBJ2-1; DNA: TGTGCCAGTAGTATAGGACTAGCGGGGTCAAGCTCCTACAATGAGCAGTTCTTC; CDR3: CASSIGLAGSSSYNEQFF
D: .; size: few; V: TRBV6-2/TRBV6-3; J: TRBJ1-3; DNA: TGTTCCAGCAGGTACCTCTCTGGAAACACCATATATTTT; CDR3: CSSRYLSGNTIYF
D: TRBD2; size: medium-sized; V: TRBV10-2; J: TRBJ2-7; DNA: TGCGCCAGCAGACCGGGACTAGTAACCTACGAGCAGTACTTC; CDR3: CASRPGLVTYEQYF
D: .; size: .; V: TRBV11-1; J: TRBJ1-2; DNA: TGTGCCAGCAGCCTCATAGCCGGAGGGAGAGGAGATGGCTACACCTTC; CDR3: CASSLIAGGRGDGYTF
D: TRBD2; size: medium-sized; V: TRBV20-1; J: TRBJ2-1; DNA: TGCAGTGCTAGGCCGACTAGCGGGAGGGCCAGTAATGAGCAGTTCTTC; CDR3: CSARPTSGRASNEQFF
D: .; size: few; V: TRBV7-9; J: TRBJ2-1; DNA: TGTGCCAGCAGCTTAGACGTCAATGAGCAGTTCTTC; CDR3: CASSLDVNEQFF
D: .; size: many; V: TRBV24-1; J: TRBJ2-1; DNA: TGTGCCACCAGTGTCAAATCTGGCCTATCCCGTGAGCAGTTCTTC; CDR3: CATSVKSGLSREQFF
D: .; size: .; V: TRBV4-1; J: TRBJ2-7; DNA: TGCGCCAGCGGCCAATACTTCCCAGGCCCCTACGAGCAGTACTTC; CDR3: CASGQYFPGPYEQYF
D: TRBD2; size: many; V: TRBV11-2; J: TRBJ2-7; DNA: TGTGCCAGCAGCTTAGGGGGACTAGCATCCTCCTACGAGCAGTACTTC; CDR3: CASSLGGLASSYEQYF
D: TRBD1; size: .; V: TRBV24-1; J: TRBJ2-3; DNA: TGTGCCACCAGTGAGACAGGGCAGGCAGATACGCAGTATTTT; CDR3: CATSETGQADTQYF
D: TRBD1; size: few; V: TRBV18; J: TRBJ2-7; DNA: TGTGCCAGCTCACCTCAAAGGGGACAGGGGTTATACGAGCAGTACTTC; CDR3: CASSPQRGQGLYEQYF
D: .; size: many; V: TRBV7-8; J: TRBJ1-5; DNA: TGTGCCAGCAGCTTAGTAACCGGCGGCAATCAGCCCCAGCATTTT; CDR3: CASSLVTGGNQPQHF
D: .; size: many; V: TRBV20-1; J: TRBJ2-1; DNA: TGCAGTGCTAGCAGGGGAACTAGCTATGAGCAGTTCTTC; CDR3: CSASRGTSYEQFF
D: .; size: many; V: TRBV20-1; J: TRBJ1-2; DNA: TGCAGTGCTCTCCCCTCGGACATTCCCTATGGCTACACCTTC; CDR3: CSALPSDIPYGYTF
D: .; size: .; V: TRBV7-3; J: TRBJ2-6; DNA: TGTGCCAGCAGCTTAGGGTTAGGGACTGGGGCCAACGTCCTGACTTTC; CDR3: CASSLGLGTGANVLTF
D: TRBD2; size: .; V: TRBV30; J: TRBJ2-1; DNA: TGTGCCTGGAGTCCCCAGGGAGCGGGAGAGTTTAATGAGCAGTTCTTC; CDR3: CAWSPQGAGEFNEQFF
D: TRBD1; size: .; V: TRBV5-1; J: TRBJ2-7; DNA: TGCGCCAGCATCTCTTTGACAGGGGCGTACGAGCAGTACTTC; CDR3: CASISLTGAYEQYF
D: .; size: many; V: TRBV27; J: TRBJ2-1; DNA: TGTGCCAGCAGTCCTAAGGGAGCGGCTCGGGATGAGCAGTTCTTC; CDR3: CASSPKGAARDEQFF
D: .; size: .; V: TRBV10-1; J: TRBJ2-5; DNA: TGCGCCAGCAGTGACCCTAATTACCCCAACCAAGAGACCCAGTACTTC; CDR3: CASSDPNYPNQETQYF
D: TRBD1; size: few; V: TRBV6-5; J: TRBJ1-1; DNA: TGTGCCAGCAGTTACTCGAGCAGGGGGGGGCGGAACACTGAAGCTTTCTTT; CDR3: CASSYSSRGGRNTEAFF
D: .; size: .; V: TRBV20-1; J: TRBJ1-2; DNA: TGCAGTGCTACGGACACAATCTATGGCTACACCTTC; CDR3: CSATDTIYGYTF
D: .; size: .; V: TRBV7-2; J: TRBJ1-2; DNA: TGTGCTAGCACCCCGAAGGGCCTGGGCTATGGCTACACCTTC; CDR3: CASTPKGLGYGYTF
D: .; size: many; V: TRBV7-9; J: TRBJ2-6; DNA: TGTGCCAGCAGCTTAAACCGTAACTCTGGGGCCAACGTCCTGACTTTC; CDR3: CASSLNRNSGANVLTF
D: .; size: medium-sized; V: TRBV2; J: TRBJ2-1; DNA: TGTGCCAGCGACCTGGGCGCGGCGCAGTTCTTC; CDR3: CASDLGAAQFF
D: .; size: .; V: TRBV20-1; J: TRBJ2-5; DNA: TGCAGTGCCGAGAAACAAGAGACCCAGTACTTC; CDR3: CSAEKQETQYF
D: TRBD1; size: many; V: TRBV7-9; J: TRBJ1-2; DNA: TGTGCCAGCAGCTTACCGGCGGGACAGGGCTATGGCTACACCTTC; CDR3: CASSLPAGQGYGYTF
D: TRBD1; size: .; V: TRBV11-2; J: TRBJ1-5; DNA: TGTGCCAGCAGCCAATCTCAGGGGGCAAGCAATCAGCCCCAGCATTTT; CDR3: CASSQSQGASNQPQHF
D: TRBD2; size: .; V: TRBV20-1; J: TRBJ2-7; DNA: TGCAGTTCTAGACTTCTAGCGGGAGAACTCTCCTACGAGCAGTACTTC; CDR3: CSSRLLAGELSYEQYF
D: TRBD2; size: once; V: TRBV5-1; J: TRBJ2-3; DNA: TGCGCCAGCAGCTTGGCCCTGGCTAGCGGGACAGATACGCAGTATTTT; CDR3: CASSLALASGTDTQYF
D: .; size: many; V: TRBV6-1; J: TRBJ2-1; DNA: TGTGCCAGCTCCCCGGCCCCCTACACCAGTGAGCAGTTCTTC; CDR3: CASSPAPYTSEQFF
D: TRBD2; size: many; V: TRBV7-2; J: TRBJ2-7; DNA: TGTGCCAGCAGCTTCGGGACTAGACACTACGAGCAGTACTTC; CDR3: CASSFGTRHYEQYF
D: .; size: .; V: TRBV3-1; J: TRBJ1-2; DNA: TGTGCCAGCAGCCCCCGTAGGGACTATGGCTACACCTTC; CDR3: CASSPRRDYGYTF
D: TRBD2; size: many; V: TRBV5-6; J: TRBJ2-3; DNA: TGTGCCAGCAGCCTTCTTAGCGGGAGAGGCGGCACAGATACGCAGTATTTT; CDR3: CASSLLSGRGGTDTQYF
D: .; size: few; V: TRBV7-2; J: TRBJ1-3; DNA: TGTGCCAGCAGCTTAGCGCCCGTGGACACCATATATTTT; CDR3: CASSLAPVDTIYF
D: TRBD1; size: few; V: TRBV4-2; J: TRBJ1-2; DNA: TGTGCCAGCAGCCAAGGGACAGGGGGCGTCTATGGCTACACCTTC; CDR3: CASSQGTGGVYGYTF
D: TRBD2; size: medium-sized; V: TRBV2; J: TRBJ2-2; DNA: TGTGCCAGCAGGGCGGGAGTGAGCGGGGAGCTGTTTTTT; CDR3: CASRAGVSGELFF
D: .; size: .; V: TRBV11-2; J: TRBJ1-1; DNA: TGTGCCAGCAGCTATCACTCGAACACTGAAGCTTTCTTT; CDR3: CASSYHSNTEAFF
D: TRBD2; size: many; V: TRBV11-3; J: TRBJ2-5; DNA: TGTGCCAGCAGCTTAAGCGGGAGGGCCGGGGAGACCCAGTACTTC; CDR3: CASSLSGRAGETQYF
D: .; size: .; V: TRBV3-1; J: TRBJ1-2; DNA: TGTGCCAGCCATTCCCCTCGGGGCTACACCTTC; CDR3: CASHSPRGYTF
D: .; size: many; V: TRBV4-2; J: TRBJ1-2; DNA: TGTGCCAGCAGCCAAGATTGGGCAGGGGAGAGGGGCTACACCTTC; CDR3: CASSQDWAGERGYTF
D: TRBD2; size: .; V: TRBV5-1; J: TRBJ2-7; DNA: TGCGCCAGCAGCTTGGTTCCGGGACTAGCGTCATCCTACGAGCAGTACTTC; CDR3: CASSLVPGLASSYEQYF
D: .; size: many; V: TRBV5-1; J: TRBJ1-4; DNA: TGCGCCAGCAGCTGGACCCCGGAGGACGCAACTAATGAAAAACTGTTTTTT; CDR3: CASSWTPEDATNEKLFF
D: .; size: few; V: TRBV20-1; J: TRBJ1-4; DNA: TGCAGTGCTAGTCCCACGGGGGGGAGCACTAATGAAAAACTGTTTTTT; CDR3: CSASPTGGSTNEKLFF
D: TRBD1; size: .; V: TRBV18; J: TRBJ2-7; DNA: TGTGCCAGCTCGGGGGGGACAGGGAGTTCGTACGAGCAGTACTTC; CDR3: CASSGGTGSSYEQYF